One sample yielded the 19 T cell receptor beta chains listed below, sequenced in a study of beta chain features in type 1 diabetes. General observations from the study: Across all four CD4+ subsets, people with type 1 diabetes showed modestly shorter TCRB CDR3s.

These receptors have no identified antigens. Expressed TCRB transcripts were sequenced because the isolated RNA had all been reverse transcribed beforehand. Generated by immunoSEQ multiplex PCR, the TCRdb table keeps only in-frame clones and is missing some. The sample holds a few hundred thousand clones, over 10% seen once. The sample was naive CD4+ T cells from blood. The source of these receptors is a woman aged 18-29 years with type 1 diabetes.

This clone was seen a handful of times. V usage is TRBV29-1 and J usage is TRBJ1-5, with D unresolved. The ends were cut back, 4 bases at V and 3 bases at J, with 10 bases in the middle. This CDR3 has 13 amino acids. The germline CDR1 and CDR2 sequences are SQVTM and ANQGSEA. This chain's CDR3 is CSVVAGYNQPQHF. The DNA for the CDR3 is TGCAGCGTTGTTGCGGGGTACAATCAGCCCCAGCATTTT.

The chain links TRBV7-9 to TRBJ1-1, with D maybe TRBD1 (5 bases). Germline assignment: CDR1 SEHNR and CDR2 FQNEAQ (reference sequence). The V and J ends lost 4 bases and 4 bases respectively, with 10 bases between them. The CDR3 extends over 13 amino acids. CDR3 sequence reads: CASSYPGATEAFF. The CDR3 nucleotides read TGTGCCAGCAGCTACCCTGGGGCCACTGAAGCTTTCTTT. The complete variable domain, with remaining parts taken from reference TRBV7-9 and TRBJ1-1, reads DTGVSQNPRHKITKRGQNVTFRCDPISEHNRLYWYRQTLGQGPEFLTYFQNEAQLEKSRLLSDRFSAERPKGSFSTLEIQRTEQGDSAMYLCASSYPGATEAFFGQGTRLTVV.

This clone was found a few times. The chain couples TRBV10-3 to TRBJ2-4; a weak D match, TRBD2 (5 bases). V was cut by 3 bases and J by 7 bases, with 16 bases left in between. Germline V lookup: CDR1 ENHRY, CDR2 SYGVKD. The CDR3 extends over 15 amino acids. The CDR3 coding sequence is TGTGCCATCAGTGATCCAAACCTAGCCGGGAACATTCAGTACTTC. Residues: CAISDPNLAGNIQYF.

V gene TRBV4-3 combines with J gene TRBJ2-3, with D uncertain. The germline V and J ends were trimmed by 0 bases and 4 bases, with 11 bases remaining between them. Germline CDR1 LGHNA, CDR2 YSLEER. The CDR3 spans 15 residues. The CDR3 reads CASSQDRVVADTQYF. The CDR3 bases are TGCGCCAGCAGCCAAGATCGCGTGGTGGCAGATACGCAGTATTTT.

The chain has TRBV18 and TRBJ1-1; D call uncertain. CDR1 is KGHSH, CDR2 LQKENI, per germline. CDR3 length equals 14 residues. V was clipped by 1 base and J by 4 bases, with 10 bases between them. CDR3 sequence reads: CASSPRRDGTEAFF. The DNA of the CDR3 is TGTGCCAGCTCACCACGGAGGGATGGCACTGAAGCTTTCTTT.

This clone was seen a handful of times. CDR3 region: CASSQGPVTDTQYF. CDR3 coding DNA: TGTGCCAGCAGCCAGGGTCCAGTCACAGATACGCAGTATTTT. V usage is TRBV7-2 and J usage is TRBJ2-3; a weak D match, TRBD1 (5 bases). Looked up from germline, CDR1 is SGHTA and CDR2 is FQGNSA. V was pared by 5 bases and J by 2 bases, with 11 bases between. The CDR3 consists of 14 residues. Looking up the rest from reference TRBV7-2 and TRBJ2-3 gives the full variable domain: GAGVSQSPSNKVTEKGKDVELRCDPISGHTALYWYRQSLGQGLEFLIYFQGNSAPDKSGLPSDRFSAERTGGSVSTLTIQRTQQEDSAVYLCASSQGPVTDTQYFGPGTRLTVL.

The chain combines TRBV18 with TRBJ2-7, with D uncertain. Trimming took 3 bases from V and 2 from J, leaving 14 bases between them. Germline loops: CDR1 KGHSH, CDR2 LQKENI. The CDR3 runs to 15 residues. Here the CDR3 DNA reads TGTGCCAGCTCACCGTCCGGCATCCAGGCCTACGAGCAGTACTTC. Amino acids: CASSPSGIQAYEQYF.

The rearrangement links TRBV28 to TRBJ1-6; 10 nucleotides match TRBD1. Germline V gives CDR1 MDHEN, CDR2 SYDVKM. V trimming: 6 bases; J trimming: 9 bases; junction bases outside the gene matches: 8. CDR3 length: 15 amino acids. CDR3 sequence: CASRPGTGVGSPLHF. As DNA, the CDR3 is TGTGCCAGCAGGCCCGGGACAGGGGTTGGTTCACCCCTCCACTTT. Full variable domain (missing parts from reference TRBV28 and TRBJ1-6): DVKVTQSSRYLVKRTGEKVFLECVQDMDHENMFWYRQDPGLGLRLIYFSYDVKMKEKGDIPEGYSVSREKKERFSLILESASTNQTSMYLCASRPGTGVGSPLHFGNGTRLTVT.

As regards this clone: Distinct nucleotide sequences in the sample also encode this CDR3. This chain uses TRBV9 with TRBJ2-2; no definite D call. Between the trimmed V and J ends, which lost 0 bases and 3 bases, there was a span of 6 bases. Germline CDR1 reads SGDLS; CDR2 reads YYNGEE. This CDR3 is 14 amino acids long. The CDR3 coding sequence is TGTGCCAGCAGCGTAGGAGGTTACACCGGGGAGCTGTTTTTT. Its protein is CASSVGGYTGELFF.

The CDR3 sequence is CASSVVPRAGGELFF. The CDR3 DNA follows: TGTGCCAGCAGCGTAGTCCCCCGGGCGGGAGGGGAGCTGTTTTTT. This chain connects TRBV9 to TRBJ2-2; perhaps TRBD2 as D (6 bases). CDR1 is SGDLS and CDR2 is YYNGEE in the germline V gene. Trimming took 0 bases from V and 8 from J, leaving 14 bases between them. The CDR3 is made up of 15 amino acids.

The chain carries TRBV5-6 and TRBJ2-5, with D possibly TRBD2 on 6 matching bases. The germline CDR1 and CDR2 sequences are SGHDT and YYEEEE. The CDR3 runs to 13 residues. V was clipped by 2 bases and J by 5 bases, with 10 bases between them. CDR3 sequence: CASSFGGEETQYF. As DNA, the CDR3 is TGTGCCAGCAGCTTTGGAGGGGAGGAGACCCAGTACTTC. Full variable domain (remainder filled in from reference TRBV5-6 and TRBJ2-5): DAGVTQSPTHLIKTRGQQVTLRCSPKSGHDTVSWYQQALGQGPQFIFQYYEEEERQRGNFPDRFSGHQFPNYSSELNVNALLLGDSALYLCASSFGGEETQYFGPGTRLLVL.

The table lists this clone with a few counts. This chain links TRBV15 with TRBJ2-5; D might be TRBD2 (5 bases). The CDR3 consists of 13 residues. V lost 5 bases and J lost 4, with 11 bases in between. CDR1 is LNHNV, CDR2 YYDKDF, per germline (reference sequence). The CDR3 protein is CATSWTRGETQYF. The CDR3 DNA follows: TGTGCCACCAGCTGGACTCGGGGAGAGACCCAGTACTTC.

The rearrangement uses TRBV5-1 and TRBJ2-1, with D perhaps TRBD1 (5 bases). Germline V gives CDR1 SGHRS, CDR2 YFSETQ. The V gene lost 7 bases and the J gene lost 8 bases, with 22 bases spanning the gap. The CDR3 consists of 15 residues. As DNA, the CDR3 is TGCGCCAGCGACTCGTCCCAGGCTGGGGCCCATGAGCAGTTCTTC. Translating gives CASDSSQAGAHEQFF.

The chain couples TRBV11-2 to TRBJ2-5; 8 bases fit TRBD2. V was clipped by 3 bases and J by 5 bases; unmatched bases: 8. Germline CDR1 and CDR2: SGHAT and FQNNGV. The CDR3 runs to 15 residues. The CDR3 is CASSFFRGGPETQYF. The CDR3, as DNA: TGTGCCAGCAGCTTCTTTCGGGGGGGGCCGGAGACCCAGTACTTC.

The chain combines TRBV4-1 with TRBJ2-7; 12 bases match TRBD2. With V trimmed by 1 base and J by 0 bases, 7 bases remained unmatched. The CDR3 contains 18 residues. From germline, CDR1 is MGHRA and CDR2 YSYEKL. This CDR3 is CASSQATSGGHSSYEQYF. CDR3 bases: TGCGCCAGCAGCCAAGCGACTAGCGGGGGCCATAGCTCCTACGAGCAGTACTTC.

The rearrangement joins TRBV7-3 to TRBJ1-5, with 8 bases that match TRBD1. This CDR3 is 17 amino acids long. With V trimmed by 5 bases and J by 4 bases, 13 bases remained unmatched. The germline V gene encodes CDR1 SGHTA and CDR2 FQGTGA. CDR3 in amino acids: CASSPKRGTGPNQPQHF. For the CDR3, the DNA is TGTGCCAGCAGCCCCAAGAGAGGGACAGGTCCTAATCAGCCCCAGCATTTT.

The rearrangement links TRBV30 to TRBJ1-5; no reliable D call. The V gene lost 1 base and the J gene lost 0 bases, with 7 bases spanning the gap. Germline lookup yields CDR1 GTSNPN and CDR2 SVGIG (reference sequence). This CDR3 spans 14 amino acids. CDR3 DNA sequence: TGTGCCTGGAGTGGTTCGTTTAGCAATCAGCCCCAGCATTTT. It yields the protein CAWSGSFSNQPQHF.

This clone was counted a few times. This chain links TRBV10-3 with TRBJ2-5; no clear D gene. The CDR3 spans 16 residues. V was trimmed by 0 bases and J by 1 base, leaving 12 bases between them. Germline V gene sequence: CDR1 ENHRY, CDR2 SYGVKD. CDR3 sequence reads: CAISESTVGSQETQYF. The CDR3 coding sequence is TGTGCCATCAGTGAGTCGACCGTGGGCTCCCAAGAGACCCAGTACTTC.

This clone turned up a few times. The gene calls are TRBV6-5 and TRBJ1-2, with D unclear. V gave up 0 bases and J gave up 2 bases, with 13 bases separating them. Germline loops: CDR1 MNHEY, CDR2 SVGAGI. The CDR3 length is 16 residues. CDR3 bases: TGTGCCAGCAGTTACTCGTATGCGGAGGTAAACTATGGCTACACCTTC. Its translation: CASSYSYAEVNYGYTF.